The source of this T cell receptor (beta chain) is a study of T-cell reconstitution after alpha-beta-depleted transplantation in children. From germline, CDR1 is SQVTM and CDR2 ANQGSEA. Unmatched junction bases numbered 6, after V lost 7 bases and J lost 7 bases. The CDR3 is 14 residues long. Unique molecular identifiers were used to barcode this TCRbeta library. One entry per CDR3 protein results from TCRdb running MiXCR on the PCR reads. The profile shows roughly 500,000 distinct CDR3 sequences, 10% to 13% of them singletons. This clonotype was observed at least ten times. The clonotype comes from a child aged 2-15 years with inherited bone marrow failure, due to receive a stem cell transplant. The sequenced sample was PBMCs, obtained before TCRalphabeta/CD19-depleted stem cell transplant. The V and J genes are TRBV29-1 and TRBJ2-1; 14 nucleotides match TRBD2. This CDR3 is CSAAGTSGRNEQFF. The CDR3 DNA reads TGCAGCGCAGCCGGGACTAGCGGGAGAAATGAGCAGTTCTTC.